These 10 T cell receptor beta chains were all obtained from the same sample, sequenced in a study of cytomegalovirus exposure and HLA in healthy donors. PCR employed 60 Vbeta and 13 Jbeta primers. Using immunoSEQ multiplex PCR, the repertoire was profiled, and TCRdb retains in-frame clones only, with some absent. Here the sample spans about 100,000 clones, just under 75% being singletons. The sequencing sample was made of PBMCs. The origin of the receptors is a man aged 50 or older in good health and CMV-seropositive.

This clone has more than one count but fewer than ten. The V call is TRBV7-7, the J call TRBJ2-3; 8 bases are shared with TRBD1. The CDR3 runs to 14 residues. Germline CDR1 is SSHAT and CDR2 is FNYEAQ (reference sequence). With V trimmed by 1 base and J by 5 bases, 2 bases remained unmatched. The CDR3 DNA follows: TGTGCCAGCAGCTTAGGGACAGGGATAGATACGCAGTATTTT. Translation: CASSLGTGIDTQYF.

The CDR3 DNA sequence: TGCAGCGTTGAAGGCAAGCGGGGAGCATACAATGAGCAGTTCTTC. As protein: CSVEGKRGAYNEQFF. V is TRBV29-1 and J is TRBJ2-1; 7 bases fit TRBD2. The length of the CDR3 is 15 residues. V gave up 1 base and J gave up 4 bases; unmatched junction bases: 7. Germline V lookup: CDR1 SQVTM, CDR2 ANQGSEA.

The rearrangement links TRBV5-5 to TRBJ2-3, with D perhaps matching TRBD1 (7 bases). This CDR3 comprises 16 residues. Germline V lookup: CDR1 SGHKS, CDR2 YYEKEE (reference sequence). V dropped 5 bases and J dropped 1 base, with 17 bases sitting between them. CDR3 region: CASRTRTGVGTDTQYF. The CDR3 DNA sequence: TGTGCCAGCAGGACTAGGACAGGCGTCGGCACAGATACGCAGTATTTT.

The chain carries TRBV6-6 and TRBJ1-1; perhaps TRBD1 as D (6 bases). The V and J ends lost 1 base and 1 base respectively, with 10 bases between them. Germline loops: CDR1 MNHNY, CDR2 SVGAGI (reference sequence). The CDR3 runs 15 residues. CDR3 sequence: CASSYFPGQNTEAFF. CDR3 nucleotide sequence: TGTGCCAGCAGTTACTTCCCGGGACAGAACACTGAAGCTTTCTTT.

This clone was observed once. This chain connects TRBV5-1 to TRBJ2-1; D is perhaps TRBD2 (6 bases). The V and J ends lost 0 bases and 7 bases respectively, with 14 bases between them. Germline V gene data show CDR1 as SGHRS and CDR2 as YFSETQ. CDR3 length equals 15 residues. This chain's CDR3 is CASSLETGAVNEQFF. The CDR3 DNA follows: TGCGCCAGCAGCTTGGAGACGGGAGCCGTGAATGAGCAGTTCTTC.

This chain links TRBV5-4 with TRBJ2-7; perhaps TRBD1 as D (5 bases). CDR1 is SGHNT, CDR2 YYREEE, per germline (reference sequence). Trimming shortened V by 4 bases and J by 4 bases, and 9 bases separated the two germline ends. The CDR3 length is 12 residues. CDR3 nucleotides: TGTGCCAGCAGCATAGACAGTTACGAGCAGTACTTC. Residues: CASSIDSYEQYF. Full variable domain (remainder filled in from reference TRBV5-4 and TRBJ2-7): ETGVTQSPTHLIKTRGQQVTLRCSSQSGHNTVSWYQQALGQGPQFIFQYYREEENGRGNFPPRFSGLQFPNYSSELNVNALELDDSALYLCASSIDSYEQYFGPGTRLTVT.

CDR3 amino acids: CASSPRTSGATGELFF. The CDR3 nucleotides are TGTGCCAGCAGCCCTCGGACTAGCGGGGCCACCGGGGAGCTGTTTTTT. This sequence joins TRBV7-9 and TRBJ2-2; 12 bases are a match to TRBD2. The CDR3 spans 16 residues. V lost 5 bases to trimming and J lost 4 bases; unmatched junction nucleotides: 5. Per germline, CDR1 SEHNR and CDR2 FQNEAQ (reference sequence).

The V gene is TRBV10-3, the J gene TRBJ2-1; 12 nucleotides align to TRBD2. CDR1 is ENHRY, CDR2 SYGVKD, per germline. The CDR3 has 17 amino acids. CDR3 sequence (DNA): TGTGCATCAGGGGGGGGACTAGCGGGCGTTGCTACCAATGAGCAGTTCTTC. Residues: CASGGGLAGVATNEQFF.

About this clone: This sample also contains other DNA sequences that code for the same CDR3. This chain uses TRBV11-3 with TRBJ2-5; D not certain. CDR1 SGHNT and CDR2 YENEEA come from the germline V gene. Deletions cut 1 base from V and 2 bases from J, with 5 bases between. This CDR3 has 13 amino acids. CDR3 in DNA: TGTGCCAGCAGCTTAGGTTCACAAGAGACCCAGTACTTC. Translating it yields CASSLGSQETQYF.

DNA for the CDR3: TGTGCCAGCAGCTCGACTAGCGGGAGTAGTAATGAGCAGTTCTTC. It codes for CASSSTSGSSNEQFF. V usage is TRBV7-9 and J usage is TRBJ2-1, with 12 positions matching TRBD2. CDR1 and CDR2 from the germline V gene are SEHNR and FQNEAQ (reference sequence). Trimming removed 4 bases from V and 7 bases from J; junction bases left unmatched: 5. This CDR3 region has 15 residues.